This TCR beta chain was identified in a study of identical twins. General study results and limits: Possibly, invariant MAIT and iNKT cells partly confounded zero-insertion analyses.

Carrying unique molecular identifiers, the cDNA also gained a universal primer site through template switching. TCRdb reanalysed the 5' RACE reads using MiXCR and keeps one entry per CDR3 protein. In the table there are approximately 250,000 distinct CDR3 sequences, 5% to 7% of which are singletons. The germline V gene encodes CDR1 KGHSH and CDR2 LQKENI. Between the trimmed V and J ends, which lost 6 bases and 3 bases, there was a span of 15 bases. The CDR3 totals 15 residues. In regard to this clonotype: Antigen unknown.

Separately, the same data were catalogued under a study of T cells expressing NK-cell markers. That paper states: The dominant NKG2C+ clonotypes represented 1.0-7.0% of CD8+ T cells in over 5 donors. The study found these clonotypes also leading the CD3+CD56-NKG2C+ fraction in a few donors.

The material sequenced was CD8+ T cells sorted from blood. The TCR sequence derives from a woman younger than 30 in good health. The V call is TRBV18, the J call TRBJ1-5; tentative D call: TRBD1 (6 bases). The CDR3 DNA reads TGTGCCAGCTCGTCCCCTGGGGGGCACAATCAGCCCCAGCATTTT. Translation: CASSSPGGHNQPQHF.